Below are 6 T cell receptor beta chains sequenced from a single sample in a study of beta chain features in type 1 diabetes. Study findings and constraints: Among patients with Type 1 diabetes, TCRB CDR3s were moderately but significantly shorter in every one of the four CD4+ subsets.

These TCRs are of unknown antigen specificity. Of the isolated RNA, all was reverse transcribed, and so the sequenced material was expressed TCRB transcripts. Clones were sequenced by immunoSEQ multiplex PCR, and TCRdb holds only the in-frame ones, with some missing. This table holds 250,000 or so clones, 20% found once. Sequencing input: naive CD4+ T cells from blood. Receptors originate from a woman in her thirties or forties with type 1 diabetes.

As for this clone: Other DNA sequences in the same sample also yield this CDR3. The chain carries TRBV5-1 and TRBJ1-5; tentative D call: TRBD1 (5 bases). Deletions cut 1 base from V and 3 bases from J, with 8 bases between. The CDR3 runs 14 residues. CDR1 and CDR2 from the germline V gene are SGHRS and YFSETQ. CDR3 sequence (DNA): TGCGCCAGCAGCTTGCAAGGGGACAATCAGCCCCAGCATTTT. It specifies CASSLQGDNQPQHF.

This chain connects TRBV5-4 to TRBJ2-7; D perhaps matches TRBD1 (6 bases). This CDR3 region has 15 residues. The ends were cut back, 4 bases at V and 6 bases at J, with 20 bases in the middle. CDR1 and CDR2 from the germline V gene are SGHNT and YYREEE (reference sequence). CDR3 DNA: TGTGCCAGCAGCCTACAGGGCCCCCAAGGCGCCGAGCAGTACTTC. This codes for CASSLQGPQGAEQYF.

Details on this clone: Other DNA sequences in the same sample also yield this CDR3. This chain uses TRBV9 with TRBJ1-3; D call uncertain. CDR3 length equals 14 residues. The V gene lost 0 bases and the J gene lost 0 bases, with 4 bases spanning the gap. Germline assignment: CDR1 SGDLS and CDR2 YYNGEE. The CDR3 reads CASSVGSSGNTIYF. The CDR3 nucleotides are TGTGCCAGCAGCGTAGGTAGCTCTGGAAACACCATATATTTT.

The chain couples TRBV9 to TRBJ2-5, with 11 positions matching TRBD2. Germline CDR1 SGDLS, CDR2 YYNGEE. This CDR3 spans 15 amino acids. J lost 4 bases, V lost 3 bases, and 5 bases had no gene match. The CDR3 loop reads CASSGNSGRGETQYF. Here the CDR3 DNA reads TGTGCCAGCAGCGGTAATAGCGGGAGGGGAGAGACCCAGTACTTC.

This clone was seen a few times. The chain couples TRBV29-1 to TRBJ2-3; D unclear. The V end was cut by 2 bases, the J end by 2 bases, with 8 bases between. CDR1 SQVTM and CDR2 ANQGSEA come from the germline V gene. The CDR3 runs to 13 residues. Here the CDR3 reads CSVERLHTDTQYF. Written as DNA, the CDR3 is TGCAGCGTTGAACGACTGCACACAGATACGCAGTATTTT.

This rearrangement joins TRBV9 to TRBJ1-1; D is undetermined. V was clipped by 0 bases and J by 0 bases, with 9 bases between them. The CDR3 totals 15 residues. Germline V gives CDR1 SGDLS, CDR2 YYNGEE. The CDR3 spells CASSVDGDMNTEAFF. The CDR3 coding sequence is TGTGCCAGCAGCGTAGACGGTGACATGAACACTGAAGCTTTCTTT.